This T cell receptor (beta chain) derives from a study of cytomegalovirus exposure and HLA in healthy donors. Broader study findings: In vitro testing confirmed a few CMV-associated chains as specific for CMV antigens. Sequencing likely generated an artifact that appeared as a cluster of highly shared sequence variants. An analysis that came later showed most CMV-associated TCR beta chains appearing HLA-restricted.

60 Vbeta and 13 Jbeta primers were used in PCR. This table comes from immunoSEQ multiplex PCR, and its TCRdb copy is limited to in-frame clones, with some not included. The sample yields approximately 180,000 clones, 72% seen once. V dropped 0 bases and J dropped 4 bases, with 13 bases sitting between them. This CDR3 is built from 15 residues. CDR1 is SGHRS, CDR2 YFSETQ, per germline. A remark on this clone: What it binds is not known.

The chain uses TRBV5-1 and TRBJ1-2; maybe TRBD1 (6 bases). Sequences were obtained from PBMCs. The origin of this receptor is a human donor in good health. The CDR3 loop reads CASSLAEGDIYGYTF. Here the CDR3 DNA reads TGCGCCAGCAGCTTGGCCGAAGGGGACATCTATGGCTACACCTTC.